Below, 20 T cell receptor beta chains from the same sample are listed, as sequenced in a study of blood T cells in healthy people across ages. Sample-barcoded 5' priming and a J-beta primer mix drove a second PCR of about 7 to 11 cycles. One entry per CDR3 protein, called by TCRdb with MiXCR from the 5' RACE reads. The repertoire has fewer than 900,000 distinct CDR3 sequences, around 36% of them found once; the top ten carry roughly 13%. The specimen was blood. The source of these receptors is a man between 18 and 35 years old in good health.

The genes are TRBV20-1 and TRBJ2-4; D not resolved. The DNA end lines up better with TRBJ2-7; the J call may be wrong. The CDR3 sequence is 14 residues long. CDR1 is DFQATT, CDR2 SNEGSKA, per germline (reference sequence). CDR3 bases: TGCAGTGCTAGGCCGTCGTGGGGCTCCTACGAGCAGTACTTC. This sequence encodes CSARPSWGSYEQYF.

A few counts support this clonotype. The DNA for the CDR3 is TGTGCCAGCAGTCCAGGGGAGGGTAGCAATCAGCCCCAGCATTTT. Amino acid sequence: CASSPGEGSNQPQHF. V usage is TRBV6-5 and J usage is TRBJ1-5; maybe TRBD1 (6 bases). The V gene lost 5 bases and the J gene lost 0 bases, with 11 bases spanning the gap. Per germline, CDR1 MNHEY and CDR2 SVGAGI. The CDR3 runs to 15 residues.

This chain links TRBV11-2 with TRBJ1-1, with 8 bases lining up with TRBD1. CDR3 length: 14 amino acids. Trimming cost V 5 bases and J 4 bases; bases outside gene matches: 6. Germline V lookup: CDR1 SGHAT, CDR2 FQNNGV. The CDR3 here is CASSVQGGATEAFF. The CDR3 region has the DNA TGTGCCAGCAGCGTACAGGGGGGGGCCACTGAAGCTTTCTTT.

The rearrangement joins TRBV6-2 or TRBV6-3 to TRBJ2-3; D is perhaps TRBD2 (7 bases). The CDR3 is made up of 14 amino acids. Deletions cut 6 bases from V and 4 bases from J, with 14 bases between. Germline assignment: CDR1 MNHEY and CDR2 SVGEGT. The CDR3 DNA sequence: TGTGCCAGCAGGGGGGGGGGCCGGCCAGATACGCAGTATTTT. It yields the protein CASRGGGRPDTQYF.

This clonotype has just one count. This sequence joins TRBV7-3 and TRBJ2-3; no reliable D call. Germline V lookup: CDR1 SGHTA, CDR2 FQGTGA. There are 14 residues in the CDR3. Trimming left V 5 bases short and J 1 base short, with 10 bases between. The CDR3 is CASSDSVGTDTQYF. The CDR3 nucleotides are TGTGCCAGCAGCGATTCCGTCGGCACAGATACGCAGTATTTT. The full variable domain, with the rest looked up from reference TRBV7-3 and TRBJ2-3, is GAGVSQTPSNKVTEKGKYVELRCDPISGHTALYWYRQSLGQGPEFLIYFQGTGAADDSGLPNDRFFAVRPEGSVSTLKIQRTERGDSAVYLCASSDSVGTDTQYFGPGTRLTVL.

The V call is TRBV20-1, the J call TRBJ1-5; possibly TRBD1 for D (6 bases). Trimming left V 6 bases short and J 5 bases short, with 17 bases between. The germline V gene encodes CDR1 DFQATT and CDR2 SNEGSKA (reference sequence). The CDR3 spans 14 residues. This chain's CDR3 is CSATKTGLYQPQHF. The CDR3, as DNA: TGCAGTGCGACCAAAACAGGGTTGTATCAGCCCCAGCATTTT.

The chain is built from TRBV12-3 or TRBV12-4 and TRBJ1-5; D gene unclear. V was cut by 3 bases and J by 0 bases, with 9 bases left in between. This CDR3 region has 15 residues. CDR3 region: CASSFSLYSNQPQHF. The CDR3 nucleotides are TGTGCCAGCAGTTTTAGCCTATATAGCAATCAGCCCCAGCATTTT.

This clonotype has a handful of counts. The chain carries TRBV7-3 and TRBJ2-1; D is perhaps TRBD1 (6 bases). The J call may be mistaken, given a closer DNA end match to TRBJ2-7. This CDR3 region has 15 residues. In germline, CDR1 is SGHTA, CDR2 FQGTGA. Written as DNA, the CDR3 is TGTGCCAGCAGCTTATTAGAGGGGGAATTCAATGAGCAGTACTTC. The encoded protein is CASSLLEGEFNEQYF.

The gene calls are TRBV20-1 and TRBJ2-7; tentative D call: TRBD2 (6 bases). The J call may be incorrect, as the DNA end agrees better with TRBJ2-5. This CDR3 contains 12 residues. CDR1 and CDR2 from the germline V gene are DFQATT and SNEGSKA (reference sequence). CDR3 DNA: TGCAGTGCTAGGGAGGGAAAACAGACCCAGTACTTC. As protein: CSAREGKQTQYF.

Ten or more counts support this clonotype. The rearrangement joins TRBV12-3 or TRBV12-4 to TRBJ2-1; D is possibly TRBD1 (5 bases). The CDR3 is made up of 14 amino acids. Trimming removed 2 bases at V and 6 bases at J, with 11 bases between. CDR3 in DNA: TGTGCCAGCAGTTTAAGGGGTACGGGCAATGAGCAGTTCTTC. This sequence encodes CASSLRGTGNEQFF.

V and J are TRBV6-5 and TRBJ2-1; the D is unclear. Trimming shortened V by 4 bases and J by 5 bases, and 15 bases separated the two germline ends. Germline CDR1 and CDR2: MNHEY and SVGAGI. The CDR3 length is 15 residues. As DNA, the CDR3 is TGTGCCAGCAGTTTAGGTCCCAACGGCAACAATGAGCAGTTCTTC. The encoded protein is CASSLGPNGNNEQFF.

This clonotype appeared a few times. The rearrangement links TRBV9 to TRBJ2-1; possible D gene TRBD2, 6 bases. The CDR3 sequence is 17 residues long. V was trimmed by 3 bases and J by 4 bases, leaving 20 bases between them. The germline CDR1 and CDR2 sequences are SGDLS and YYNGEE. Here the CDR3 DNA reads TGTGCCAGCAGCGCCGATTTGGGACTGGGGAATTACAATGAGCAGTTCTTC. As protein: CASSADLGLGNYNEQFF. Using reference TRBV9 and TRBJ2-1 for the parts outside the CDR3, the full variable domain is DSGVTQTPKHLITATGQRVTLRCSPRSGDLSVYWYQQSLDQGLQFLIQYYNGEERAKGNILERFSAQQFPDLHSELNLSSLELGDSALYFCASSADLGLGNYNEQFFGPGTRLTVL.

This clonotype has only one observation. Given a much more abundant clone one base away, this may be a read error. The V and J genes are TRBV12-3 or TRBV12-4 and TRBJ2-7, with D possibly matching TRBD2 (6 bases). The CDR3 runs to 14 residues. The chain's CDR3 is CASSLYGGSYDQYF. The CDR3 bases are TGTGCCAGCAGTTTATACGGGGGTTCCTACGATCAGTACTTC.

The chain carries TRBV4-1 and TRBJ1-5; the D gene is possibly TRBD1 (6 bases). V was shortened by 1 base and J by 2 bases, with 18 bases between the two germline ends. Germline assignment: CDR1 MGHRA and CDR2 YSYEKL. The CDR3 has 18 amino acids. CDR3: CASSQAPRGGGGNQPQHF. CDR3 sequence (DNA): TGCGCCAGCAGCCAAGCCCCCCGGGGTGGGGGCGGCAATCAGCCCCAGCATTTT.

The CDR3 region is CASTSALSRHNEQYF. The DNA for the CDR3 is TGTGCCAGCACCTCCGCGTTGTCACGCCACAATGAGCAGTACTTC. The chain employs TRBV6-5 and TRBJ2-7; D is uncertain. V lost 7 bases and J 7 bases, leaving 23 bases between the germline ends. Germline lookup yields CDR1 MNHEY and CDR2 SVGAGI. CDR3 length equals 15 residues.

The V and J genes are TRBV20-1 and TRBJ1-5; D remains unclear. Germline CDR1 DFQATT, CDR2 SNEGSKA (reference sequence). V shed 0 bases and J shed 8 bases, with 11 bases lying between them. The CDR3 totals 13 residues. The DNA for the CDR3 is TGCAGTGCTAGAGATCCGGGGATGGAGCCCCAGCATTTT. Amino acid sequence: CSARDPGMEPQHF.

The gene calls are TRBV4-3 and TRBJ1-3; D possibly corresponds to TRBD1 (5 bases). The CDR3 length is 18 residues. Deletions cut 0 bases from V and 0 bases from J, with 15 bases between. Germline assignment: CDR1 LGHNA and CDR2 YSLEER. This CDR3 reads CASSQDGAGPSSGNTIYF. CDR3 coding DNA: TGCGCCAGCAGCCAAGATGGGGCAGGGCCCTCCTCTGGAAACACCATATATTTT.

This clonotype was seen repeatedly, ten times or more. This chain joins TRBV7-2 and TRBJ2-1, with TRBD2 matching over 7 bases. V gave up 5 bases and J gave up 7 bases; unmatched junction bases: 5. Germline V CDR1 and CDR2: SGHTA, FQGNSA. The CDR3 covers 13 residues. Here the CDR3 DNA reads TGTGCCAGCAGCCGGGGGGATTGGAATGAGCAGTTCTTC. This translates into CASSRGDWNEQFF.

This clonotype was picked up a small number of times. The J gene is TRBJ2-7, the V gene TRBV27; the match to TRBD1 covers 7 bases. Germline trimming cut 10 bases from V and 7 bases from J; bases unmatched to any gene: 13. CDR3 size: 13 residues. Germline V gene sequence: CDR1 MNHEY, CDR2 SMNVEV (reference sequence). DNA for the CDR3: TGTGCCACCGCTAAAGGGGGCCACAATGAGCAGTACTTC. Amino acids: CATAKGGHNEQYF.

This sequence joins TRBV12-3 or TRBV12-4 and TRBJ2-5, with D perhaps TRBD2 (6 bases). The length of the CDR3 is 16 residues. V was trimmed by 5 bases and J by 0 bases, leaving 16 bases between them. CDR3 sequence (DNA): TGTGCCAGCAGTCCCCCCTCCGGGGACTACCAAGAGACCCAGTACTTC. Protein product: CASSPPSGDYQETQYF.